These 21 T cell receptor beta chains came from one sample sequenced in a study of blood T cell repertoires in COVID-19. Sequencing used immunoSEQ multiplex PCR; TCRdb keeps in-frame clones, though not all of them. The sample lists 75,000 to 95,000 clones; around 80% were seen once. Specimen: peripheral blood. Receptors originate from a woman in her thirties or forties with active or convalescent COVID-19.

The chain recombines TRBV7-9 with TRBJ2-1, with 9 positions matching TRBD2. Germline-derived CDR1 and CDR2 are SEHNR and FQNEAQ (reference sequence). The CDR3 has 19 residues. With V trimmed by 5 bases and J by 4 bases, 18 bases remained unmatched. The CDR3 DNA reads TGTGCCAGCAGCCCCCGGGCGGGTAGGGCGGGGGGGAGATACAATGAGCAGTTCTTC. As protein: CASSPRAGRAGGRYNEQFF.

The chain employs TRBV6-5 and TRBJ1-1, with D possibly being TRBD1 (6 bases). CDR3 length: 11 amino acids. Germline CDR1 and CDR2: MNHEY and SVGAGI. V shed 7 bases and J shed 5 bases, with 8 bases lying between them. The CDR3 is CASTGVTEAFF. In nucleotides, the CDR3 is TGTGCCAGCACAGGGGTAACTGAAGCTTTCTTT.

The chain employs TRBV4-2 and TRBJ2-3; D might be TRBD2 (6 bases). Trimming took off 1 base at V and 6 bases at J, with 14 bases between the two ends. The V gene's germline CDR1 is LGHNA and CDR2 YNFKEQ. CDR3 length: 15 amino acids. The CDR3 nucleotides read TGTGCCAGCAGCCAAGTAGCGGACTGGGGGGATACGCAGTATTTT. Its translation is CASSQVADWGDTQYF.

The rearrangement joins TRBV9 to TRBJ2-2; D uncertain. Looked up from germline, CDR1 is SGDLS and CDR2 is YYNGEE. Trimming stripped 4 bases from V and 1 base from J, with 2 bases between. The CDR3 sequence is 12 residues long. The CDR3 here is CASSQNTGELFF. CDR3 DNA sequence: TGTGCCAGCAGCCAGAACACCGGGGAGCTGTTTTTT.

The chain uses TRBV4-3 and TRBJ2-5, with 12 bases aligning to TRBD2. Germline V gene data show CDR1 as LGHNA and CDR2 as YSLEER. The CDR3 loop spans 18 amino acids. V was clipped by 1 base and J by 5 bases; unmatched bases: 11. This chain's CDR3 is CASSQVFSSGRAAETQYF. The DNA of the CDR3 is TGCGCCAGCAGCCAAGTTTTCTCTAGCGGGAGGGCCGCGGAGACCCAGTACTTC.

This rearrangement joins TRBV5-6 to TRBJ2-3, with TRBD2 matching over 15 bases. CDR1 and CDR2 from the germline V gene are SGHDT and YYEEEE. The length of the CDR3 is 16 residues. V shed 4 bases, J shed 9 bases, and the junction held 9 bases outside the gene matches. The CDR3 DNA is TGTGCCAGCAGCCCTCCGGGACTAGCGGGGGGCAACACGCAGTATTTT. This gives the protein CASSPPGLAGGNTQYF.

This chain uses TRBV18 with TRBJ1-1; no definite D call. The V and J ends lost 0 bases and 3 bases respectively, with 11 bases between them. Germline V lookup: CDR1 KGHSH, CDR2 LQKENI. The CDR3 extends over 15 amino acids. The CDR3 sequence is CASSPPGQADTEAFF. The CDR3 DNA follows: TGTGCCAGCTCACCACCGGGCCAGGCCGACACTGAAGCTTTCTTT.

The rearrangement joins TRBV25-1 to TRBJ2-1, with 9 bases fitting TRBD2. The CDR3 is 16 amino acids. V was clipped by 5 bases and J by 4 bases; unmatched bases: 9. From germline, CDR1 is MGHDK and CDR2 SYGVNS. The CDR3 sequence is CASSRLAGASYNEQFF. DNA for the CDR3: TGTGCCAGCAGTAGGTTAGCGGGAGCATCATACAATGAGCAGTTCTTC. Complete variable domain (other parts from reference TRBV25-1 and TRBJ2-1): EADIYQTPRYLVIGTGKKITLECSQTMGHDKMYWYQQDPGMELHLIHYSYGVNSTEKGDLSSESTVSRIRTEHFPLTLESARPSHTSQYLCASSRLAGASYNEQFFGPGTRLTVL.

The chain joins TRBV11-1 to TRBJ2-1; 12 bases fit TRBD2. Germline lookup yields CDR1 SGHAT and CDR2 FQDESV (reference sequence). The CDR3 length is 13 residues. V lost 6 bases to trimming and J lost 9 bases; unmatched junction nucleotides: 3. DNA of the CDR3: TGTGCCAGCAGGACTAGCGGGAGAACTGAGCAGTTCTTC. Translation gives CASRTSGRTEQFF. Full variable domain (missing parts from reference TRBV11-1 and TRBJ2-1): EAEVAQSPRYKITEKSQAVAFWCDPISGHATLYWYRQILGQGPELLVQFQDESVVDDSQLPKDRFSAERLKGVDSTLKIQPAELGDSAMYLCASRTSGRTEQFFGPGTRLTVL.

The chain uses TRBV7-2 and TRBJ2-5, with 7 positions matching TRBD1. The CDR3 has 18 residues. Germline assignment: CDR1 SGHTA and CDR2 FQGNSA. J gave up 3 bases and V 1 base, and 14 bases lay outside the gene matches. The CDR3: CASSLGRGLFPLKETQYF. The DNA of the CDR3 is TGTGCCAGCAGCTTAGGCAGGGGGTTATTCCCCCTTAAAGAGACCCAGTACTTC.

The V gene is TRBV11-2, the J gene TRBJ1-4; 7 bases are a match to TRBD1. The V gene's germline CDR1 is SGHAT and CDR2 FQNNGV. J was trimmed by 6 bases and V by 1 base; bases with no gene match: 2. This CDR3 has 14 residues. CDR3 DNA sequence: TGTGCCAGCAGCTTAGCCCAGGGGGATGAAAAACTGTTTTTT. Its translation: CASSLAQGDEKLFF.

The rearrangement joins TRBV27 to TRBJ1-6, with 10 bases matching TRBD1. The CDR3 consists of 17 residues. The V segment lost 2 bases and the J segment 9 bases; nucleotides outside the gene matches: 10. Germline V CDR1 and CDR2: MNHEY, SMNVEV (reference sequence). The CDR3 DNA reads TGTGCCAGCAGTTTACCCCGGACAGGGGGTTTGGGTTCACCCCTCCACTTT. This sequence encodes CASSLPRTGGLGSPLHF.

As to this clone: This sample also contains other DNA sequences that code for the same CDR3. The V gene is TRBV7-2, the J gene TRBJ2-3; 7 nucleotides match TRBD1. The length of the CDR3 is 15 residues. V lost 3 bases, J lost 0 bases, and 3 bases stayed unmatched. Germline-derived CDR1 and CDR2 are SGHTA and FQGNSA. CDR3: CASSLGQTSTDTQYF. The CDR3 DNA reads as TGTGCCAGCAGCTTGGGACAGACTAGCACAGATACGCAGTATTTT.

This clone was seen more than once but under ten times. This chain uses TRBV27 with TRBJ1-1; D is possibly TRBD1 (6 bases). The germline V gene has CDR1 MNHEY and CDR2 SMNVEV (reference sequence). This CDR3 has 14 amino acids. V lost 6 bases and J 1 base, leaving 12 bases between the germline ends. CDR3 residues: CASSPQGPNTEAFF. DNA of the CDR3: TGTGCCAGCAGCCCACAGGGTCCGAACACTGAAGCTTTCTTT.

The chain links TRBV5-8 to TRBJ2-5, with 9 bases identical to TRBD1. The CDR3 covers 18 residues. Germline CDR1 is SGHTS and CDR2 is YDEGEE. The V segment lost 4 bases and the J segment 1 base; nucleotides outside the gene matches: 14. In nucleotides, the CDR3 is TGTGCCAGCAGCCGGACAGGGGAGGAAGCGGGGCTCCAAGAGACCCAGTACTTC. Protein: CASSRTGEEAGLQETQYF.

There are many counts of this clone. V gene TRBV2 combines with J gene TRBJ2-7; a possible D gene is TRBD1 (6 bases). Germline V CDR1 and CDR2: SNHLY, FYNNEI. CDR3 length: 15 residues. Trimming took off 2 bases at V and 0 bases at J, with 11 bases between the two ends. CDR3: CASSEFGGGSYEQYF. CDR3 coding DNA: TGTGCCAGCAGTGAATTTGGGGGCGGCTCCTACGAGCAGTACTTC.

CDR3 region: CAGRQGYTGELFF. The DNA for the CDR3 is TGTGCCGGGAGACAGGGGTACACCGGGGAGCTGTTTTTT. The rearrangement links TRBV7-9 to TRBJ2-2; TRBD1 matches 8 bases. V lost 11 bases to trimming and J lost 3 bases; unmatched junction nucleotides: 5. CDR1 is SEHNR, CDR2 FQNEAQ, per germline (reference sequence). The CDR3 consists of 13 residues.

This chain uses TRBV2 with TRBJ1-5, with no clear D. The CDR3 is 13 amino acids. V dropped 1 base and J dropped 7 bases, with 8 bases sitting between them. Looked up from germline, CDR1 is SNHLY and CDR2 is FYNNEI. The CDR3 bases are TGTGCCAGCAGTGAAGTTCAGGCACAGCCCCAGCATTTT. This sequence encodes CASSEVQAQPQHF.

The CDR3 DNA sequence: TGTGCCAGTAGTAGACAACAGGGGGCCGAAGTCTATGGCTACACCTTC. It codes for CASSRQQGAEVYGYTF. This chain connects TRBV19 to TRBJ1-2; TRBD1 matches 9 bases. From germline, CDR1 is LNHDA and CDR2 SQIVND (reference sequence). With 4 bases clipped from V and 4 bases from J, the junction kept 10 bases outside the gene matches. The CDR3 extends over 16 amino acids.

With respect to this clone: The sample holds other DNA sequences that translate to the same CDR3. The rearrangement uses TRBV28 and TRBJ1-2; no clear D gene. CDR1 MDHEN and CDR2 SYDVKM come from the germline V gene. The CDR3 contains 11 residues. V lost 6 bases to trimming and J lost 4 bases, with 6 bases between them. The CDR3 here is CASSLAYGYTF. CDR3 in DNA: TGTGCCAGCAGCCTAGCCTATGGCTACACCTTC.

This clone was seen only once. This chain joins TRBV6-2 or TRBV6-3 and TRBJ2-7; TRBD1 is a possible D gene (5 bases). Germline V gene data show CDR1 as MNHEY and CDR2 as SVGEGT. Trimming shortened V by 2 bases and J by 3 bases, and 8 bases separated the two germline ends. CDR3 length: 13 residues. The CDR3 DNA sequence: TGTGCCAGCAGTTACAGGGGAAACTACGAGCAGTACTTC. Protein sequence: CASSYRGNYEQYF.